This T cell receptor beta chain was retrieved from a study of T cells after yellow fever vaccination. Background on the study: Each low-cell-number fraction was prepared by means of SMART-Seq v4 Ultra Low Input. General observations from the study: FACS-sorted repertoires could contain abundant clonotypes contaminating from the bulk population. After the booster, approximately 96% of CD4 and 75% to 90% of CD8 primary-response clones were re-detected. Although most clonotypes did not, a small share appeared in both CD4 and CD8 compartments.

From the 5' RACE reads, TCRdb called clonotypes with MiXCR, one entry per CDR3 protein. The profile shows about 99,000 distinct CDR3 sequences, approximately 6.3% of them singletons. The germline V gene encodes CDR1 WNHNN and CDR2 SYGVQD (reference sequence). The germline V and J ends were trimmed by 4 bases and 6 bases, with 14 bases remaining between them. This CDR3 is built from 14 residues. About this clonotype itself: The target antigen is unknown.

The TCR originated in a man aged 18 to 29 who received the YFV17D yellow fever vaccine. The sample here was CD8+ T cells sorted from PBMCs, taken 10 days after the yellow fever booster vaccination. The chain joins TRBV10-1 to TRBJ2-3; tentative D call: TRBD2 (5 bases). This chain's CDR3 is CASSAQGLIDTQYF. CDR3 DNA sequence: TGCGCCAGCAGTGCCCAAGGACTGATCGATACGCAGTATTTT.